This T cell receptor (beta chain) was profiled in a study of cytomegalovirus exposure and HLA in healthy donors. Study-wide results and caveats: When the data were analyzed later, several of the most significant clusters appeared to be linked to common viral pathogens. In vitro work confirmed that a few CMV-associated chains recognize CMV antigens.

PCR involved 60 Vbeta and 13 Jbeta primers. Sequenced by immunoSEQ multiplex PCR; TCRdb stores in-frame clones only, minus some. The profile covers some 200,000 clones, with about 90% appearing a single time and 0.2% to 0.3% taken by the ten largest. The CDR3 is 12 amino acids. V was pared by 5 bases and J by 4 bases, with 6 bases between. Per the germline V gene, CDR1 is SGHVS and CDR2 is FNYEAQ. With respect to this clone: Its antigen is unknown.

Input material: PBMCs. The sequence derives from a girl in the first two years of life in good health and CMV-seronegative. The chain joins TRBV7-6 to TRBJ2-1; D is unclear. CDR3 sequence (DNA): TGTGCCAGCAGCCCTAGTTACAATGAGCAGTTCTTC. It yields the protein CASSPSYNEQFF.